The next 7 T cell receptor beta chains were all read from a single sample in a study of monozygotic twins with inflammatory bowel disease. TCRdb derives one entry per CDR3 protein from the 5' RACE reads, leaving out DNA. This sample carries around 200,000 distinct CDR3 sequences, with 1.5% to 2% going to the ten biggest clones. The sample taken for sequencing was blood. The receptors were sampled from a human donor with ulcerative colitis or Crohn's disease, or a healthy co-twin of an affected twin (not recorded which).

V and J are TRBV27 and TRBJ1-1; with no DNA, the TCRdb D assignment of TRBD1 cannot be verified. This CDR3 region has 11 residues. Germline V gives CDR1 MNHEY, CDR2 SMNVEV (reference sequence). The CDR3 sequence: CASSLLGQAFF.

The genes are TRBV20-1 and TRBJ2-5. CDR1 is DFQATT and CDR2 is SNEGSKA in the germline V gene (reference sequence). This CDR3 has 16 residues. The CDR3: CSARDSRGVLQETQYF.

The rearrangement joins TRBV5-1 to TRBJ2-2; with no DNA, the TCRdb D assignment of TRBD1 cannot be verified. Germline V lookup: CDR1 SGHRS, CDR2 YFSETQ. This CDR3 comprises 18 residues. The CDR3 protein is CASSQKDRAVRNTGELFF.

The V gene is TRBV4-1, the J gene TRBJ1-2. The CDR3 covers 12 residues. Germline V gene sequence: CDR1 MGHRA, CDR2 YSYEKL. CDR3 loop: CASSQGVRGYTF.

The V call is TRBV19, the J call TRBJ1-2; TCRdb names TRBD1, which stays unverified in the absence of DNA. The germline gives CDR1 LNHDA, CDR2 SQIVND (reference sequence). This CDR3 comprises 16 residues. CDR3: CASRTAVGTGKRGYTF. Supplemented by reference TRBV19 and TRBJ1-2, the full variable domain reads DGGITQSPKYLFRKEGQNVTLSCEQNLNHDAMYWYRQDPGQGLRLIYYSQIVNDFQKGDIAEGYSVSREKKESFPLTVTSAQKNPTAFYLCASRTAVGTGKRGYTFGSGTRLTVV.

This CDR3 is CASRLKFPGQTGFGNQPQHF. J is TRBJ1-5 and V is TRBV7-6; the TCRdb D gene call, TRBD1, has no DNA to confirm it. Germline-derived CDR1 and CDR2 are SGHVS and FNYEAQ. The CDR3 loop spans 20 amino acids.

The rearrangement uses TRBV2 and TRBJ2-1; TCRdb indicates TRBD1, and absent DNA this call remains unverified. The CDR3 totals 16 residues. The germline V gene encodes CDR1 SNHLY and CDR2 FYNNEI. CDR3 protein: CASSELRRGGPGEQFF.